This T cell receptor (beta chain) was identified in a study of T cell responses to AZD1222 COVID-19 vaccine. Whole-study findings and limits: Most donors were white British and more were female, and clonal diversity was possibly underestimated.

On this clone: Its antigen remains unknown.

The germline gives CDR1 SNHLY, CDR2 FYNNEI. The CDR3 is made up of 14 amino acids. Trimming removed 6 bases from V and 6 bases from J, with 17 bases in between. Profiling relied on immunoSEQ multiplex PCR, and the TCRdb table lists in-frame clones only, not all of them. Across over 120,000 clones, the top ten clones capture 2.2% of the sample. This clonotype was obtained from an adult in good health. Sequencing input: peripheral blood. V gene TRBV2 combines with J gene TRBJ2-5; D is unresolved. CDR3 DNA: TGTGCCAGCAGCGGGCTCTGGGGTAGACAGACCCAGTACTTC. This translates into CASSGLWGRQTQYF. Filled out from reference TRBV2 and TRBJ2-5, the complete variable domain reads EPEVTQTPSHQVTQMGQEVILRCVPISNHLYFYWYRQILGQKVEFLVSFYNNEISEKSEIFDDQFSVERPDGSNFTLKIRSTKLEDSAMYFCASSGLWGRQTQYFGPGTRLLVL.